The 25 T cell receptor beta chains reported below all come from one sample, sequenced in a study of cytomegalovirus exposure and HLA in healthy donors. This PCR relied on a set of 60 Vbeta primers and 13 Jbeta primers. Data came from immunoSEQ multiplex PCR; TCRdb stores just in-frame clones and leaves some out. There are over 200,000 clones in the sample; about 78% occur only once, and 3% to 4.5% lies in the top ten. The specimen sequenced was PBMCs. These TCRs come from a male donor in good health and CMV-seronegative.

This clone was counted once. The chain uses TRBV6-5 and TRBJ2-3; D is possibly TRBD2 (6 bases). V dropped 0 bases and J dropped 3 bases, with 7 bases sitting between them. CDR1 and CDR2 (germline): MNHEY, SVGAGI. This CDR3 has 14 residues. The DNA for the CDR3 is TGTGCCAGCAGTTACTCCGGGACTACAGATACGCAGTATTTT. It specifies CASSYSGTTDTQYF.

The chain uses TRBV6-1 and TRBJ2-7, with D unresolved. Germline values: CDR1 MNHNS, CDR2 SASEGT. The CDR3 covers 15 residues. Trimming took 6 bases from V and 4 from J, leaving 19 bases between them. In DNA, the CDR3 is TGTGCCAGCAGCGCAACCGGGTCCAACCGATACGAGCAGTACTTC. As protein: CASSATGSNRYEQYF.

The chain links TRBV5-5 to TRBJ1-1; D not certain. Trimming pared 4 bases from V and 8 bases from J, leaving 12 bases between. CDR1 and CDR2 from the germline V gene are SGHKS and YYEKEE (reference sequence). This CDR3 has 12 amino acids. CDR3 in amino acids: CASSATRPEAFF. The DNA for the CDR3 is TGTGCCAGCAGCGCGACACGACCCGAAGCTTTCTTT. The whole variable domain, filled in from reference TRBV5-5 and TRBJ1-1, reads DAGVTQSPTHLIKTRGQQVTLRCSPISGHKSVSWYQQVLGQGPQFIFQYYEKEERGRGNFPDRFSARQFPNYSSELNVNALLLGDSALYLCASSATRPEAFFGQGTRLTVV.

The chain joins TRBV4-1 to TRBJ2-1; 7 bases line up with TRBD1. Germline V CDR1 and CDR2: MGHRA, YSYEKL. The trim removed 0 bases at V and 6 bases at J, leaving 2 bases unmatched. The CDR3 is 14 amino acids. The CDR3 DNA is TGCGCCAGCAGCCAAGATTGGGACAGCAATGAGCAGTTCTTC. The encoded protein is CASSQDWDSNEQFF.

The chain couples TRBV13 to TRBJ1-1, with 8 bases aligning to TRBD1. CDR1 is PRHDT and CDR2 is FYEKMQ in the germline V gene (reference sequence). V lost 0 bases to trimming and J lost 6 bases; unmatched junction nucleotides: 6. The CDR3 is 15 amino acids. As DNA, the CDR3 is TGTGCCAGCAGCTTAGGGACAGGGGTCAGCCCTGAAGCTTTCTTT. It specifies CASSLGTGVSPEAFF.

CDR3 amino acids: CASSPRTGSFNEQYF. As DNA, the CDR3 is TGTGCCAGTAGTCCTCGGACAGGGAGTTTTAACGAGCAGTACTTC. The chain has TRBV19 and TRBJ2-7; 8 bases match TRBD1. There are 15 residues in the CDR3. Trimming took 5 bases from V and 5 from J; bases not matched to a gene: 11. Germline V gene sequence: CDR1 LNHDA, CDR2 SQIVND (reference sequence).

V usage is TRBV10-3 and J usage is TRBJ1-3; D ambiguous. CDR3 length: 12 residues. Germline lookup yields CDR1 ENHRY and CDR2 SYGVKD. V lost 3 bases to trimming and J lost 6 bases, with 6 bases between them. As DNA, the CDR3 is TGTGCCATCAGTGACGCGGCAAACACCATATATTTT. Its protein product is CAISDAANTIYF.

In its sample, this clone was seen once. One junction end disagrees with the germline gene, perhaps due to a read error. This CDR3 is CSSSFEGEGQYF. In DNA, the CDR3 is TGTTCCAGCAGCTTCGAGGGAGAGGGGCAGTACTTC. The chain links TRBV7-9 to TRBJ2-7; TRBD2 is a possible D gene (5 bases). This CDR3 has 12 amino acids. Germline V gene data show CDR1 as SEHNR and CDR2 as FQNEAQ (reference sequence).

This clone turned up a few times. V and J are TRBV4-1 and TRBJ2-7; tentative D call: TRBD2 (6 bases). Trimming took off 0 bases at V and 7 bases at J, with 7 bases between the two ends. The CDR3 covers 12 residues. The germline gives CDR1 MGHRA, CDR2 YSYEKL. The CDR3 reads CASSQDRGEQYF. CDR3 nucleotides: TGCGCCAGCAGCCAAGATCGGGGGGAGCAGTACTTC.

This clone was detected once. The chain carries TRBV7-2 and TRBJ2-5; D is ambiguous. Trimming removed 5 bases from V and 4 bases from J, with 14 bases in between. This CDR3 contains 14 residues. CDR1 and CDR2 from the germline V gene are SGHTA and FQGNSA. The CDR3 DNA follows: TGTGCCAGCAGCCCCCGTGCCCAGGCAGAGACCCAGTACTTC. Translation: CASSPRAQAETQYF.

This clone turned up a few times. The chain links TRBV4-2 to TRBJ2-7; TRBD2 matches at 9 bases. Germline CDR1 reads LGHNA; CDR2 reads YNFKEQ. Losses at the gene ends were 3 bases for V and 2 bases for J; bases not matched to a gene: 5. The CDR3 sequence is 15 residues long. CDR3 nucleotide sequence: TGTGCCAGCAGCCATCGCGGGGGGGGGACCTACGAGCAGTACTTC. It codes for CASSHRGGGTYEQYF.

The chain uses TRBV29-1 and TRBJ1-3, with D maybe TRBD1 (6 bases). The germline V gene has CDR1 SQVTM and CDR2 ANQGSEA. Trimming removed 6 bases from V and 0 bases from J, with 15 bases in between. The CDR3 is made up of 15 amino acids. This chain's CDR3 is CSVAPTGGSGNTIYF. CDR3 in DNA: TGCAGCGTCGCTCCGACAGGAGGCTCTGGAAACACCATATATTTT.

This sequence joins TRBV10-3 and TRBJ2-7, with TRBD1 matching 7 bases. Germline-derived CDR1 and CDR2 are ENHRY and SYGVKD. The CDR3 loop spans 14 amino acids. J gave up 3 bases and V 3 bases, and 5 bases lay outside the gene matches. The CDR3 region has the DNA TGTGCCATCAGTGAAGGGGGACAGAACTACGAGCAGTACTTC. Protein: CAISEGGQNYEQYF.

CDR3 in DNA: TGTGCCAGCAGCTTAGTTACTAGCGGGGGCAGAGAGCAGTACTTC. Residues: CASSLVTSGGREQYF. The V and J genes are TRBV7-2 and TRBJ2-7, with 11 bases that match TRBD2. The ends lost 1 base at V and 7 bases at J; junction bases unmatched: 6. Germline assignment: CDR1 SGHTA and CDR2 FQGNSA. CDR3 size: 15 residues.

V and J are TRBV25-1 and TRBJ2-1; D is unresolved. Germline assignment: CDR1 MGHDK and CDR2 SYGVNS. This CDR3 comprises 14 residues. V shed 7 bases and J shed 10 bases, with 20 bases lying between them. The chain's CDR3 is CASTRQDLIGEQFF. The DNA for the CDR3 is TGTGCCAGCACCAGGCAGGATCTTATAGGAGAGCAGTTCTTC.

In its sample, this clone ranks as medium-sized. The chain joins TRBV6-6 to TRBJ1-2; D might be TRBD1 (5 bases). The V gene's germline CDR1 is MNHNY and CDR2 SVGAGI (reference sequence). V lost 6 bases and J lost 4, with 12 bases in between. The CDR3 is made up of 13 amino acids. The CDR3 loop is CASRPDSRYGYTF. The CDR3 DNA sequence: TGTGCCAGCAGGCCTGACAGCCGCTATGGCTACACCTTC.

The V gene is TRBV27, the J gene TRBJ1-5; D may be TRBD1 (5 bases). The CDR3 sequence is 14 residues long. Trimming cost V 3 bases and J 3 bases, with 9 bases left between them. Germline V gives CDR1 MNHEY, CDR2 SMNVEV (reference sequence). This chain's CDR3 is CASSFRGVNQPQHF. In DNA, the CDR3 is TGTGCCAGCAGTTTCCGGGGGGTCAATCAGCCCCAGCATTTT.

This chain joins TRBV2 and TRBJ1-2; D is unclear. This CDR3 spans 12 amino acids. The V end lost 7 bases, the J end lost 7 bases, and 13 bases lay between the germline ends. Germline-derived CDR1 and CDR2 are SNHLY and FYNNEI. The CDR3 sequence is CASTVDRCGYTF. In nucleotides, the CDR3 is TGTGCCAGCACGGTCGATCGGTGTGGCTACACCTTC. Complete variable domain (other parts from reference TRBV2 and TRBJ1-2): EPEVTQTPSHQVTQMGQEVILRCVPISNHLYFYWYRQILGQKVEFLVSFYNNEISEKSEIFDDQFSVERPDGSNFTLKIRSTKLEDSAMYFCASTVDRCGYTFGSGTRLTVV.

CDR3 nucleotides: TGTGCCACCCCAATCGCGGGAGGGTACAATGAGCAGTTCTTC. This codes for CATPIAGGYNEQFF. The chain couples TRBV2 to TRBJ2-1; 9 bases line up with TRBD2. The CDR3 is made up of 14 amino acids. Germline CDR1 reads SNHLY; CDR2 reads FYNNEI. With V trimmed by 10 bases and J by 4 bases, 8 bases remained unmatched.

This sequence joins TRBV27 and TRBJ1-1, with a tentative D call TRBD1 (6 bases). Germline V CDR1 and CDR2: MNHEY, SMNVEV (reference sequence). The CDR3 length is 16 residues. The V end was cut by 4 bases, the J end by 6 bases, with 21 bases between. The CDR3 bases are TGTGCCAGCAGTTCAGGGGTCGGTTTACGGTTTTCTGAAGCTTTCTTT. It encodes CASSSGVGLRFSEAFF.

The chain uses TRBV10-3 and TRBJ2-5; 7 nucleotides agree with TRBD2. J was trimmed by 3 bases and V by 1 base; bases with no gene match: 11. Germline V CDR1 and CDR2: ENHRY, SYGVKD. The CDR3 loop spans 17 amino acids. The CDR3 spells CAISELQPRGVEETQYF. For the CDR3, the DNA is TGTGCCATCAGTGAGTTACAGCCACGGGGGGTGGAAGAGACCCAGTACTTC.

The rearrangement joins TRBV28 to TRBJ2-3; 7 bases align to TRBD1. Germline V gives CDR1 MDHEN, CDR2 SYDVKM. The length of the CDR3 is 14 residues. Losses at the gene ends were 6 bases for V and 3 bases for J; bases not matched to a gene: 6. The CDR3 DNA sequence: TGTGCCAGCAGAACGACAGGGAAAACAGATACGCAGTATTTT. This gives the protein CASRTTGKTDTQYF.

This clone was seen a handful of times. The chain couples TRBV6-5 to TRBJ2-2, with a tentative D call TRBD2 (5 bases). V was pared by 4 bases and J by 7 bases, with 7 bases between. The CDR3 has 12 residues. CDR1 MNHEY and CDR2 SVGAGI come from the germline V gene. DNA for the CDR3: TGTGCCAGCAGTTTAGGAGGCGGGGAGCTGTTTTTT. Protein sequence: CASSLGGGELFF.

This chain connects TRBV10-3 to TRBJ2-3; possible D gene TRBD2, 6 bases. Germline CDR1 and CDR2: ENHRY and SYGVKD. With 2 bases removed from V and 8 bases from J, the gap between germline ends came to 11 bases. CDR3 length: 13 residues. CDR3 nucleotides: TGTGCCATCAGTGAGGGAGCCGGGGGTACGCAGTATTTT. It is translated as CAISEGAGGTQYF.

In its sample, this clone was seen a few times. The gene calls are TRBV7-8 and TRBJ1-4, with 7 bases aligning to TRBD1. CDR1 and CDR2 (germline): SGHVS, FQNEAQ. There are 13 residues in the CDR3. The J segment lost 16 bases and the V segment lost 1 base, leaving 9 bases of the junction unmatched. The CDR3 DNA sequence: TGTGCCAGCAGCTTAGACCCTGGGGACAGAGGGTTTTTT. Amino acids: CASSLDPGDRGFF.